The 14 T cell receptor beta chains reported below all come from one sample, sequenced in a study of T cells in Graves' hyperthyroidism and ophthalmopathy. Amplified regions were TCR beta CDR3 sequences from RNA transcripts. The TCR CDR3 was amplified in a first-round RT-PCR using the HTBI primer set. TCRdb re-analysed the multiplex PCR reads in MiXCR, keeping a single row per CDR3 protein. The sample contains 490,000 or so distinct CDR3 sequences, around 20% of which appear only once. The sample consisted of blood. Receptors originate from a man aged 40-55 years with Graves' ophthalmopathy.

This clonotype was observed many times. This chain joins TRBV20-1 and TRBJ2-1; either TRBD1 or TRBD2 may supply D (5 bases each). Germline V lookup: CDR1 DFQATT, CDR2 SNEGSKA (reference sequence). Trimming took 6 bases from V and 0 from J, leaving 9 bases between them. The CDR3 loop spans 13 amino acids. The CDR3 coding sequence is TGCAGTGCCATGGGGGACTCCTACAATGAGCAGTTCTTC. This codes for CSAMGDSYNEQFF.

This clonotype occurred a few times. The chain has TRBV30 and TRBJ1-2; D not resolved. This CDR3 has 17 amino acids. Between the trimmed V and J ends, which lost 1 base and 0 bases, there was a span of 18 bases. Germline-derived CDR1 and CDR2 are GTSNPN and SVGIG (reference sequence). Here the CDR3 reads CAWSGLSRLFSNYGYTF. The CDR3 DNA reads as TGTGCCTGGAGTGGCCTTTCAAGGCTTTTCTCTAACTATGGCTACACCTTC.

This clonotype was recorded at least ten times. The rearrangement joins TRBV5-1 to TRBJ2-2, with D maybe TRBD1 (6 bases). V dropped 4 bases and J dropped 1 base, with 14 bases sitting between them. This CDR3 has 16 amino acids. Germline V gene data show CDR1 as SGHRS and CDR2 as YFSETQ. Here the CDR3 DNA reads TGCGCCAGCAGCGTAACCGGGACACGGAACACCGGGGAGCTGTTTTTT. Translation gives CASSVTGTRNTGELFF.

This clonotype showed up just a few times. The chain joins TRBV6-2 or TRBV6-3 to TRBJ2-2; 7 bases line up with TRBD2. The CDR3 contains 18 residues. With V trimmed by 2 bases and J by 5 bases, 14 bases remained unmatched. CDR1 and CDR2 (germline): MNHEY, SVGEGT. CDR3: CASSYLPSGLLSTGELFF. CDR3 nucleotides: TGTGCCAGCAGTTACCTACCGTCGGGACTACTATCGACCGGGGAGCTGTTTTTT.

In this sample, this clonotype turned up a few times. A junction end diverges from the germline sequence, so it may reflect a read error. The V gene is TRBV30, the J gene TRBJ1-1; D is ambiguous. The germline V gene encodes CDR1 GTSNPN and CDR2 SVGIG (reference sequence). This CDR3 spans 12 amino acids. DNA of the CDR3: TGTGCCTGGGACCGCTTGAACACTGAAGCTTCCTTT. Residues: CAWDRLNTEASF. The full variable domain, its missing parts supplied by reference TRBV30 and TRBJ1-1, is SQTIHQWPATLVQPVGSPLSLECTVEGTSNPNLYWYRQAAGRGLQLLFYSVGIGQISSEVPQNLSASRPQDRQFILSSKKLLLSDSGFYLCAWDRLNTEASFGQGTRLTVV.

This clonotype has ten or more counts. The V and J genes are TRBV28 and TRBJ2-1; 9 bases match TRBD1. There are 15 residues in the CDR3. Germline CDR1 MDHEN, CDR2 SYDVKM. Trimming at V came to 4 bases and at J to 7 bases, leaving 8 bases not matched to a gene. Here the CDR3 DNA reads TGTGCCAGCAGTTCGGGACAGGGCAGTGTGAATGAGCAGTTCTTC. This sequence encodes CASSSGQGSVNEQFF.

There are a few counts of this clonotype. The chain joins TRBV20-1 to TRBJ2-5; 9 bases fit TRBD2. The J segment lost 5 bases and the V segment lost 3 bases, leaving 7 bases of the junction unmatched. This CDR3 region has 14 residues. CDR1 and CDR2 (germline): DFQATT, SNEGSKA (reference sequence). Written as DNA, the CDR3 is TGCAGTGCTAGGTTGCGGGAGGGTCGGGAGACCCAGTACTTC. This encodes CSARLREGRETQYF.

The CDR3 is CASRLLGLSGTEAFF. The CDR3 DNA is TGTGCCAGCCGATTACTTGGCCTTTCGGGTACTGAAGCTTTCTTT. The rearrangement uses TRBV12-3 or TRBV12-4 and TRBJ1-1; D is uncertain. Trimming took 8 bases from V and 5 from J, leaving 21 bases between them. The CDR3 contains 15 residues.

This clonotype was observed a handful of times. The V gene is TRBV4-2, the J gene TRBJ2-7; TRBD2 aligns across 11 bases. The trim removed 1 base at V and 0 bases at J, leaving 8 bases unmatched. The CDR3 extends over 18 amino acids. Germline CDR1 is LGHNA and CDR2 is YNFKEQ. Here the CDR3 DNA reads TGTGCCAGCAGCCAAGCCCCTAGCGGGGGGCCAAGCTCCTACGAGCAGTACTTC. Amino acids: CASSQAPSGGPSSYEQYF.

Ten or more counts support this clonotype. The J gene is TRBJ1-2, the V gene TRBV20-1; tentative D call: TRBD1 (6 bases). V was pared by 6 bases and J by 6 bases, with 14 bases between. Germline values: CDR1 DFQATT, CDR2 SNEGSKA (reference sequence). The CDR3 is 12 residues long. The CDR3 bases are TGCAGTGCGAGGAGGGGGGTGCATGGCTACACCTTC. Residues: CSARRGVHGYTF.

This clonotype was detected ten times or more. The rearrangement joins TRBV12-3 or TRBV12-4 to TRBJ2-5; maybe TRBD2 (6 bases). With 0 bases removed from V and 7 bases from J, the gap between germline ends came to 6 bases. This CDR3 is 12 amino acids long. This CDR3 reads CASSLAEGTQYF. The CDR3 region has the DNA TGTGCCAGCAGTTTAGCGGAGGGGACCCAGTACTTC.

This chain uses TRBV27 with TRBJ2-1; the match to TRBD1 covers 8 bases. Per germline, CDR1 MNHEY and CDR2 SMNVEV (reference sequence). J lost 3 bases, V lost 2 bases, and 6 bases had no gene match. The CDR3 runs 16 residues. The CDR3 DNA reads TGTGCCAGCAGTTTAGGGGGGACAGGCTTCTACAATGAGCAGTTCTTC. Translating it yields CASSLGGTGFYNEQFF.

The chain uses TRBV28 and TRBJ1-2; D may be TRBD1 (6 bases). V was trimmed by 8 bases and J by 6 bases, leaving 10 bases between them. Germline V gives CDR1 MDHEN, CDR2 SYDVKM. The CDR3 runs 11 residues. DNA for the CDR3: TGTGCCAGCGAACAGGGCAATGGCTACACCTTC. Protein product: CASEQGNGYTF.

V is TRBV5-1 and J is TRBJ1-4; D is unclear. The CDR3 runs to 14 residues. Between the trimmed V and J ends, which lost 4 bases and 8 bases, there was a span of 15 bases. The germline CDR1 and CDR2 sequences are SGHRS and YFSETQ. The CDR3, as DNA: TGCGCCAGCAGCGCGCGGCCCGGCGGGGAAAAACTGTTTTTT. Protein product: CASSARPGGEKLFF.